This T cell receptor beta chain originates from a study of blood T cell repertoires in COVID-19. Study information: Material from acute and convalescent COVID-19 was sourced from the United States, Italy and Spain.

Here immunoSEQ multiplex PCR was the method, and the copy in TCRdb shows in-frame clones only, minus some. Counted here are 120,000 or so clones, approximately 83% occurring once; the ten biggest clones make up 5% to 8%. Germline V CDR1 and CDR2: SQVTM, ANQGSEA. V shed 4 bases and J shed 2 bases, with 11 bases lying between them. This CDR3 is 13 amino acids long. This sequence joins TRBV29-1 and TRBJ1-2; TRBD1 might be the D (6 bases). The TCR comes from an elderly man with active or convalescent COVID-19. Material: peripheral blood. CDR3 DNA: TGCAGCGTTGGGAAGGGGGAGAACTATGGCTACACCTTC. It encodes CSVGKGENYGYTF.